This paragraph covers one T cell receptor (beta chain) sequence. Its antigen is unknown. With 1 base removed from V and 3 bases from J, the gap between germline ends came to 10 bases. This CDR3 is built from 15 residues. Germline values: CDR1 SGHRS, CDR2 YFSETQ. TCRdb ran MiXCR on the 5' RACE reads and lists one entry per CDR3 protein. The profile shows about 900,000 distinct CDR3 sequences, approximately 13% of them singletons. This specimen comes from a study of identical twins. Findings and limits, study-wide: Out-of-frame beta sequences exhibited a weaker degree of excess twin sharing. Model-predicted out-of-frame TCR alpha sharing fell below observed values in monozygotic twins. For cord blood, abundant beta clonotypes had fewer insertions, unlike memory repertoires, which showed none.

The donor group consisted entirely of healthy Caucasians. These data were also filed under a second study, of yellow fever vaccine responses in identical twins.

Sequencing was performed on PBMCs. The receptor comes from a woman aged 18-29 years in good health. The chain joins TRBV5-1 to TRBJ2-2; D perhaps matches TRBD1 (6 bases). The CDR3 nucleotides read TGCGCCAGCAGCTTGACGACAGGCTACACCGGGGAGCTGTTTTTT. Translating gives CASSLTTGYTGELFF. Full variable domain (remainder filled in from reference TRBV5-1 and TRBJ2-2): KAGVTQTPRYLIKTRGQQVTLSCSPISGHRSVSWYQQTPGQGLQFLFEYFSETQRNKGNFPGRFSGRQFSNSRSEMNVSTLELGDSALYLCASSLTTGYTGELFFGEGSRLTVL.